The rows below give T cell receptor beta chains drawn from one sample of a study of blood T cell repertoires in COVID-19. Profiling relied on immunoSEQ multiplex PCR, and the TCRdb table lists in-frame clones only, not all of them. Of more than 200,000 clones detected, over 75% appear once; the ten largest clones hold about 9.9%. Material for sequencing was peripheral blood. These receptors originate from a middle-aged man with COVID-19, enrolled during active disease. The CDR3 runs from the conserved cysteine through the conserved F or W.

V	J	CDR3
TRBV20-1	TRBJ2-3	CSASGPPLAGTDTQYF
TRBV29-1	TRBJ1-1	CSVGGQGGNTEAFF
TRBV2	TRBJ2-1	CASNRGRGNEQFF
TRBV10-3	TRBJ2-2	CAISDLAGDTGELFF
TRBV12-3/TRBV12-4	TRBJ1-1	CASNLALGGEAFF
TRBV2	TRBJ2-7	CASSDNRAGDSYEQYF
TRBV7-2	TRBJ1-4	CATSRQGRTEKLFF
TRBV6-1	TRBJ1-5	CASSEEGQYSNQPQHF
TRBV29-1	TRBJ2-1	CSVDAGSFYNEQFF
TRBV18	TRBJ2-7	CASSPPTSGGTYEQYF
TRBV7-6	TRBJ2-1	CASSLVKKTSGGYNEQFF
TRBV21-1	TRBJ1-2	CASSKDQTEVAYGYTF
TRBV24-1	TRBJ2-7	CATSGGQGAYEQYF
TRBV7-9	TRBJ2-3	CASSLRGQDTDTQYF
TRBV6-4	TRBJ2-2	CASSEVRQGNTGELFF
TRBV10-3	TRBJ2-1	CAISESGEELAYNEQFF
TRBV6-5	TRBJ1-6	CASTPAGANSPLHF
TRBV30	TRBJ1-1	CASRNQGRVTEAFF
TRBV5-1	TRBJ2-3	CASSTLAGSTDTQYF
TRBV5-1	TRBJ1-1	CASSLAYSGANTEAFF
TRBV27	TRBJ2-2	CASSFLNTGELFF
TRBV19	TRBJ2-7	CASSQAGEYHEQYF
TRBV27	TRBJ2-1	CASRASLFSGGEQFF
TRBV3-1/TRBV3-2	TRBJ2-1	CASSQGAGGRYNEQFF
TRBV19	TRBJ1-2	CASSPQGGVYGYTF
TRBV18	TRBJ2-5	CASSPPLQGAKETQYF
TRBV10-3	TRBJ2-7	CANRDSSYEQYF
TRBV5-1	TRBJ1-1	CASSLIGGQGSNEAFF
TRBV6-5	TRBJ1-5	CASSRGQSEPQHF